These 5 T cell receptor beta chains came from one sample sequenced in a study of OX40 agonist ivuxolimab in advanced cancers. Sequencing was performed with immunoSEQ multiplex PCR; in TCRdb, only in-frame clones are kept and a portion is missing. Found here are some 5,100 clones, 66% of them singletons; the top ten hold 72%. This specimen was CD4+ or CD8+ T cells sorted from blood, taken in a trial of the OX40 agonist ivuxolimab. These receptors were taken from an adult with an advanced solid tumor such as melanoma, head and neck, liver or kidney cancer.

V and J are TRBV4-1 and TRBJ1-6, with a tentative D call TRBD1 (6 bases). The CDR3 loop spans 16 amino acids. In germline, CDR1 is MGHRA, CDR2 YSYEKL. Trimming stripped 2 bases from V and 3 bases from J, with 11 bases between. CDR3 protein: CASSQQRGDYNSPLHF. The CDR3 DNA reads TGCGCCAGCAGCCAACAAAGGGGGGACTATAATTCACCCCTCCACTTT.

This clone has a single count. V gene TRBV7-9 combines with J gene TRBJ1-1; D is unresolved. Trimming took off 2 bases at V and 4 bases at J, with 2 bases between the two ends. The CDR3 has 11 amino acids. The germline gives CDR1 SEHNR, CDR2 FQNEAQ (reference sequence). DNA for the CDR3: TGTGCCAGCAGCTTAACCACTGAAGCTTTCTTT. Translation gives CASSLTTEAFF.

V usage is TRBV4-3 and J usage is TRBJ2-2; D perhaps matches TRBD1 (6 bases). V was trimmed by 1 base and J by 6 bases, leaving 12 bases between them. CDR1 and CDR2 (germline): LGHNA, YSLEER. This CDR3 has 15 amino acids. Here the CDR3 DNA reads TGCGCCAGCAGCCAAGTTTCACAGGGACCCGGGGAGCTGTTTTTT. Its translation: CASSQVSQGPGELFF.

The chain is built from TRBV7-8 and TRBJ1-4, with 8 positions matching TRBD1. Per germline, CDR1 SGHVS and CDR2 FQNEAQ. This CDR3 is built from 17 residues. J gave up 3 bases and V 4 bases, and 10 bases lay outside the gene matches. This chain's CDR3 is CASSSAQGARANEKLFF. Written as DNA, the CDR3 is TGTGCCAGCAGCTCCGCCCAGGGGGCGCGGGCTAATGAAAAACTGTTTTTT.

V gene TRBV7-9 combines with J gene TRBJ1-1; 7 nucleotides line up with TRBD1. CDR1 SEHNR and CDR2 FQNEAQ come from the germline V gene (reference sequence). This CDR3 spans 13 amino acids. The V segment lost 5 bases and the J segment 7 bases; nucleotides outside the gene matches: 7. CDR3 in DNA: TGTGCCAGCAGCCCGACAGGGTCGGTTGAAGCTTTCTTT. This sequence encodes CASSPTGSVEAFF. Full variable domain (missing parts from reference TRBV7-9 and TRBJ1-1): DTGVSQNPRHKITKRGQNVTFRCDPISEHNRLYWYRQTLGQGPEFLTYFQNEAQLEKSRLLSDRFSAERPKGSFSTLEIQRTEQGDSAMYLCASSPTGSVEAFFGQGTRLTVV.